The 11 T cell receptor beta chains below all came from one sample that was sequenced in a study of T-cell memory formation after mild COVID-19. TCRdb called the 5' RACE reads again in MiXCR, with one record for every CDR3 protein. The data hold around 140,000 distinct CDR3 sequences, with 6% observed a single time. Sequencing was carried out using PBMCs or a T cell subset sorted from them (not recorded which). The source is an adult woman who had mild COVID-19 (a few samples of this study predate the infection). Cell type and time point are not known.

The CDR3 DNA is TGCAGTGCTAGAGTATCAGGCGCCCGGGGTCTGAATGAGCAGTTCTTC. Encoded protein: CSARVSGARGLNEQFF. V and J are TRBV20-1 and TRBJ2-1, with TRBD2 as a possible D gene (5 bases). The V gene's germline CDR1 is DFQATT and CDR2 SNEGSKA (reference sequence). This CDR3 contains 16 residues. The V and J ends lost 1 base and 7 bases respectively, with 20 bases between them.

This chain uses TRBV24-1 with TRBJ2-7; TRBD1 matches at 7 bases. The germline V gene encodes CDR1 KGHDR and CDR2 SFDVKD. V trimming: 2 bases; J trimming: 2 bases; junction bases outside the gene matches: 5. There are 15 residues in the CDR3. The CDR3 DNA reads TGTGCCACCAGTGATTCGTGGGACAGCACCTACGAGCAGTACTTC. Translating gives CATSDSWDSTYEQYF.

This clonotype was seen at least ten times. The chain is built from TRBV9 and TRBJ1-1; 9 bases are shared with TRBD1. The CDR3 runs to 15 residues. Losses at the gene ends were 4 bases for V and 4 bases for J; bases not matched to a gene: 8. Germline CDR1 is SGDLS and CDR2 is YYNGEE. CDR3 in amino acids: CASSHRQGVGTEAFF. The CDR3 nucleotides are TGTGCCAGCAGCCACCGACAGGGGGTGGGCACTGAAGCTTTCTTT.

This clonotype was detected only a few times. The rearrangement links TRBV30 to TRBJ1-2; no clear D gene. V was clipped by 2 bases and J by 4 bases, with 11 bases between them. The CDR3 contains 13 residues. Germline CDR1 and CDR2: GTSNPN and SVGIG (reference sequence). The CDR3 nucleotides read TGTGCCTGGAGTTCCATACATAGCTATGGCTACACCTTC. Translated: CAWSSIHSYGYTF.

This clonotype was seen at least ten times. This sequence joins TRBV25-1 and TRBJ2-7; 8 bases fit TRBD2. Germline V CDR1 and CDR2: MGHDK, SYGVNS. V shed 6 bases and J 7 bases; nucleotides not matched to a gene: 8. The CDR3 runs 13 residues. This chain's CDR3 is CASSLPGGWEQYF. The CDR3, as DNA: TGTGCCAGCAGCCTGCCGGGGGGGTGGGAGCAGTACTTC.

This clonotype has at least ten counts. The chain links TRBV7-2 to TRBJ1-2, with a possible D match to TRBD1 (5 bases). V gave up 0 bases and J gave up 4 bases, with 9 bases separating them. CDR1 is SGHTA and CDR2 is FQGNSA in the germline V gene. The CDR3 is 14 amino acids. Written as DNA, the CDR3 is TGTGCCAGCAGCTTAGCGCAGGGTACCTATGGCTACACCTTC. Its translation: CASSLAQGTYGYTF. Full variable domain (missing parts from reference TRBV7-2 and TRBJ1-2): GAGVSQSPSNKVTEKGKDVELRCDPISGHTALYWYRQSLGQGLEFLIYFQGNSAPDKSGLPSDRFSAERTGGSVSTLTIQRTQQEDSAVYLCASSLAQGTYGYTFGSGTRLTVV.

This clonotype was counted at least ten times. This chain joins TRBV5-6 and TRBJ1-1, with D possibly being TRBD1 (5 bases). Trimming took off 2 bases at V and 4 bases at J, with 12 bases between the two ends. The CDR3 length is 14 residues. The germline V gene encodes CDR1 SGHDT and CDR2 YYEEEE. The CDR3 DNA reads TGTGCCAGCAGCTTACCCCCAGGGAGCACTGAAGCTTTCTTT. It codes for CASSLPPGSTEAFF.

This clonotype was counted ten times or more. The chain is built from TRBV18 and TRBJ2-4; D is possibly TRBD1 (6 bases). With 1 base removed from V and 9 bases from J, the gap between germline ends came to 16 bases. Germline values: CDR1 KGHSH, CDR2 LQKENI. The CDR3 spans 15 residues. The CDR3 sequence is CASSPQATGPSIQYF. The CDR3 DNA follows: TGTGCCAGCTCACCACAAGCGACAGGACCTAGCATTCAGTACTTC.

The table lists this clonotype with many counts. DNA for the CDR3: TGCGCCAGCAGCCGTGGGGCAGACTACAATGAGCAGTTCTTC. This encodes CASSRGADYNEQFF. The chain employs TRBV5-1 and TRBJ2-1, with a weak D call TRBD1 (5 bases). V was trimmed by 4 bases and J by 3 bases, leaving 11 bases between them. The CDR3 is made up of 14 amino acids. The germline gives CDR1 SGHRS, CDR2 YFSETQ.

This clonotype was counted only a few times. This chain links TRBV11-3 with TRBJ1-2, with D perhaps TRBD1 (5 bases). Between the trimmed V and J ends, which lost 0 bases and 10 bases, there was a span of 15 bases. Looked up from germline, CDR1 is SGHNT and CDR2 is YENEEA. This CDR3 has 14 residues. CDR3 coding DNA: TGTGCCAGCAGCTTAGATCTCCGGGGGGATTCCTACACCTTC. Its protein is CASSLDLRGDSYTF.

The sample holds a few counts of this clonotype. In nucleotides, the CDR3 is TGCGCCAGCAGCTTGGCCGGGAGTGAATATAATTCACCCCTCCACTTT. Its translation is CASSLAGSEYNSPLHF. The chain carries TRBV5-1 and TRBJ1-6, with unresolved D. The CDR3 extends over 16 amino acids. Per germline, CDR1 SGHRS and CDR2 YFSETQ. The germline V and J ends were trimmed by 0 bases and 4 bases, with 11 bases remaining between them.